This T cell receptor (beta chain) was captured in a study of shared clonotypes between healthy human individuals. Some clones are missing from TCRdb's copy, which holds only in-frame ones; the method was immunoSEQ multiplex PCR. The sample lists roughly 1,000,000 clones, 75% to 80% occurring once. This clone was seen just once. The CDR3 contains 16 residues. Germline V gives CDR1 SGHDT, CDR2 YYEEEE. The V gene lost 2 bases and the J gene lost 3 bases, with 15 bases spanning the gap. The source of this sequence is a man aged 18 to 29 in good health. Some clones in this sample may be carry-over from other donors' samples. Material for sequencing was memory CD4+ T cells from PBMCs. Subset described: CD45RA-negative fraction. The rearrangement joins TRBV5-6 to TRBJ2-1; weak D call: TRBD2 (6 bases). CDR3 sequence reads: CASSLRLVVSYNEQFF. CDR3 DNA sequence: TGTGCCAGCAGCTTAAGACTAGTTGTCAGCTACAATGAGCAGTTCTTC.